The 15 T cell receptor beta chains reported below all come from one sample, sequenced in a study of blood T cell repertoires in COVID-19. Method: immunoSEQ multiplex PCR; TCRdb's copy keeps in-frame clones and lacks some. The sample yields 250,000 or so clones, over 70% seen once. The source material was PBMCs or T cells enriched from blood (not recorded which). These receptors were taken from a woman in her thirties or forties who had been exposed to COVID-19.

The chain recombines TRBV11-2 with TRBJ2-2; D uncertain. The CDR3 spans 15 residues. V was clipped by 5 bases and J by 1 base, with 11 bases between them. From germline, CDR1 is SGHAT and CDR2 FQNNGV. The CDR3 is CASSPLVRNTGELFF. In DNA form, the CDR3 reads TGTGCCAGCAGCCCGCTGGTCAGGAACACCGGGGAGCTGTTTTTT.

The chain combines TRBV12-3 or TRBV12-4 with TRBJ2-5, with 7 bases that match TRBD2. The ends lost 7 bases at V and 5 bases at J; junction bases unmatched: 7. CDR3 size: 13 residues. The CDR3, as DNA: TGTGCCAGCACACCCGACGGGAGGGAGACCCAGTACTTC. It codes for CASTPDGRETQYF.

The V gene is TRBV29-1, the J gene TRBJ2-7; D unclear. Between the trimmed V and J ends, which lost 3 bases and 3 bases, there was a span of 6 bases. CDR1 is SQVTM, CDR2 ANQGSEA, per germline. The CDR3 has 11 amino acids. Written as DNA, the CDR3 is TGCAGCGTTGAGAACAGCTACGAGCAGTACTTC. Amino acids: CSVENSYEQYF.

The J gene is TRBJ1-2, the V gene TRBV20-1, with D possibly TRBD1 on 6 matching bases. CDR3 length: 11 amino acids. Germline V CDR1 and CDR2: DFQATT, SNEGSKA (reference sequence). The ends were cut back, 4 bases at V and 3 bases at J, with 6 bases in the middle. The CDR3: CSATGDYGYTF. The DNA for the CDR3 is TGCAGTGCTACAGGGGACTATGGCTACACCTTC.

Written as DNA, the CDR3 is TGTGCCAGCCGCAGTGAAACTACAAGACATGGCTACACCTTC. Its translation: CASRSETTRHGYTF. V gene TRBV2 combines with J gene TRBJ1-2; D is ambiguous. Trimming left V 8 bases short and J 6 bases short, with 19 bases between. This CDR3 region has 14 residues. The germline V gene encodes CDR1 SNHLY and CDR2 FYNNEI.

A single count supports this clone. This rearrangement joins TRBV11-2 to TRBJ1-4, with D possibly TRBD1 on 6 matching bases. CDR3 size: 14 residues. V shed 4 bases and J shed 0 bases, with 6 bases lying between them. Germline CDR1 is SGHAT and CDR2 is FQNNGV. CDR3 bases: TGTGCCAGCAGCTACAGGGCAACTAATGAAAAACTGTTTTTT. Protein product: CASSYRATNEKLFF. The complete variable domain, with remaining parts taken from reference TRBV11-2 and TRBJ1-4, reads EAGVAQSPRYKIIEKRQSVAFWCNPISGHATLYWYQQILGQGPKLLIQFQNNGVVDDSQLPKDRFSAERLKGVDSTLKIQPAKLEDSAVYLCASSYRATNEKLFFGSGTQLSVL.

The CDR3 here is CASSLSRQGWTEAFF. The CDR3 nucleotides read TGTGCCAGCAGTTTATCAAGACAGGGGTGGACTGAAGCTTTCTTT. This chain connects TRBV28 to TRBJ1-1, with 8 bases fitting TRBD1. In germline, CDR1 is MDHEN, CDR2 SYDVKM. J gave up 5 bases and V 1 base, and 6 bases lay outside the gene matches. The CDR3 is made up of 15 amino acids.

The rearrangement links TRBV5-1 to TRBJ1-2; tentative D call: TRBD1 (5 bases). The CDR3 spans 15 residues. V shed 0 bases and J shed 8 bases, with 17 bases lying between them. Germline values: CDR1 SGHRS, CDR2 YFSETQ. CDR3 protein: CASSLAGGTALGYTF. The CDR3 nucleotides are TGCGCCAGCAGCTTGGCCGGGGGGACGGCCCTCGGCTACACCTTC.

This clone appeared once. The chain is built from TRBV4-1 and TRBJ1-4; maybe TRBD1 (6 bases). The CDR3 contains 16 residues. Trimming shortened V by 4 bases and J by 4 bases, and 16 bases separated the two germline ends. Looked up from germline, CDR1 is MGHRA and CDR2 is YSYEKL. Here the CDR3 DNA reads TGCGCCAGCAGCCCAACCCCAGGGGCCATTAATGAAAAACTGTTTTTT. Protein product: CASSPTPGAINEKLFF.

The gene calls are TRBV7-3 and TRBJ1-1, with 7 bases aligning to TRBD1. The germline V gene has CDR1 SGHTA and CDR2 FQGTGA. V shed 4 bases and J 4 bases; nucleotides not matched to a gene: 6. The CDR3 covers 14 residues. CDR3 in DNA: TGTGCCAGCAGCTCAGGACAGGCCTCCACTGAAGCTTTCTTT. Translation: CASSSGQASTEAFF.

This rearrangement joins TRBV6-2 or TRBV6-3 to TRBJ2-1; D gene uncertain. The CDR3 sequence is 16 residues long. V lost 2 bases, J lost 9 bases, and 20 bases lay in between. Per the germline V gene, CDR1 is MNHEY and CDR2 is SVGEGT. The CDR3 protein is CASSYLRLRVTLEQFF. The CDR3 coding sequence is TGTGCCAGCAGTTACCTTAGACTTCGGGTGACTCTTGAGCAGTTCTTC.

The CDR3 nucleotides are TGTGCCAGCAGCACGCGCGACAGGGGTGGCTACACCTTC. Amino acids: CASSTRDRGGYTF. The V and J genes are TRBV11-3 and TRBJ1-2, with 8 positions matching TRBD1. Germline V lookup: CDR1 SGHNT, CDR2 YENEEA. This CDR3 comprises 13 residues. The V and J ends lost 5 bases and 7 bases, in that order; junction bases with no gene match: 6.

The chain joins TRBV3-1 (or the pseudogene TRBV3-2) to TRBJ2-1; 14 bases map to TRBD2. The germline V gene encodes CDR1 LGHDT and CDR2 YNNKEL (reference sequence). The CDR3 is made up of 17 amino acids. J gave up 12 bases and V 2 bases, and 12 bases lay outside the gene matches. In DNA, the CDR3 is TGTGCCAGCAGCCAATTACCCCCGGGACTAGCGGGGGCCGGGCAGTTCTTC. This translates into CASSQLPPGLAGAGQFF.

The chain carries TRBV6-2 or TRBV6-3 and TRBJ2-3; perhaps TRBD2 as D (6 bases). Deletions cut 6 bases from V and 0 bases from J, with 10 bases between. Germline V gene lookup returns CDR1 MNHEY and CDR2 SVGEGT. This CDR3 has 14 amino acids. DNA for the CDR3: TGTGCCAGCAGCACTAGCAGGAGCACAGATACGCAGTATTTT. This translates into CASSTSRSTDTQYF.

V usage is TRBV9 and J usage is TRBJ2-3; a weak D match, TRBD2 (5 bases). The V end lost 1 base, the J end lost 6 bases, and 9 bases lay between the germline ends. Germline lookup yields CDR1 SGDLS and CDR2 YYNGEE. The CDR3 totals 13 residues. Written as DNA, the CDR3 is TGTGCCAGCAGCGTATCAACTAGGGATACGCAGTATTTT. Translation gives CASSVSTRDTQYF. Looking up the rest from reference TRBV9 and TRBJ2-3 gives the full variable domain: DSGVTQTPKHLITATGQRVTLRCSPRSGDLSVYWYQQSLDQGLQFLIQYYNGEERAKGNILERFSAQQFPDLHSELNLSSLELGDSALYFCASSVSTRDTQYFGPGTRLTVL.